The next 29 T cell receptor beta chains were all read from a single sample in a study of T cell repertoires in cytomegalovirus infection. Using its own MiXCR run on the reads, TCRdb lists one record per CDR3 protein. The table lists some 940,000 distinct CDR3 sequences, around 30% of them singletons. Their cognate antigens are unknown. The sample was cultured CD8+ T cells from PBMCs, taken from culture after CMV antigen stimulation. These receptor sequences come from a human donor in good health (CMV status not recorded). Some clones in this sample may be carry-over from other donors' samples.

This clonotype was seen only once. This chain connects TRBV7-8 to TRBJ1-4; D is unclear. Per germline, CDR1 SGHVS and CDR2 FQNEAQ. CDR3 length: 12 amino acids. V shed 2 bases and J shed 7 bases, with 5 bases lying between them. The CDR3 DNA is TGTGCCAGCAGCTTAACAACTGAAAAACTGTTTTTT. Translated: CASSLTTEKLFF.

The table lists this clonotype with a few counts. The CDR3 spells CGGGGRGGDTQYF. Written as DNA, the CDR3 is TGCGGGGGCGGGGGCAGGGGAGGAGATACGCAGTATTTT. V and J are TRBV29-1 and TRBJ2-3; tentative D call: TRBD2 (7 bases). The CDR3 has 13 residues. Germline V CDR1 and CDR2: SQVTM, ANQGSEA.

This CDR3 reads CASSIGEGYGYTF. The CDR3, as DNA: TGTGCCAGTAGTATCGGAGAGGGCTATGGCTACACCTTC. V is TRBV19 and J is TRBJ1-2, with no clear D. The CDR3 totals 13 residues. From germline, CDR1 is LNHDA and CDR2 SQIVND (reference sequence). V shed 3 bases and J shed 4 bases, with 9 bases lying between them.

This chain uses TRBV2 with TRBJ1-2; perhaps TRBD1 as D (6 bases). This CDR3 has 14 amino acids. V was clipped by 6 bases and J by 6 bases, with 17 bases between them. Germline V lookup: CDR1 SNHLY, CDR2 FYNNEI. CDR3 DNA sequence: TGTGCCAGCAGGGGACCCGGAGGGGGAAATGGCTACACCTTC. Translated: CASRGPGGGNGYTF. The complete variable domain, with remaining parts taken from reference TRBV2 and TRBJ1-2, reads EPEVTQTPSHQVTQMGQEVILRCVPISNHLYFYWYRQILGQKVEFLVSFYNNEISEKSEIFDDQFSVERPDGSNFTLKIRSTKLEDSAMYFCASRGPGGGNGYTFGSGTRLTVV.

The chain joins TRBV18 to TRBJ2-1; TRBD1 matches at 9 bases. The CDR3 is made up of 16 amino acids. V dropped 4 bases and J dropped 5; count of bases not matched to a gene: 9. The germline V gene encodes CDR1 KGHSH and CDR2 LQKENI. CDR3 loop: CASSLTGTGFHNEQFF. For the CDR3, the DNA is TGTGCCAGCTCACTAACCGGGACAGGGTTTCACAATGAGCAGTTCTTC. Variable domain in full (rest from reference TRBV18 and TRBJ2-1): NAGVMQNPRHLVRRRGQEARLRCSPMKGHSHVYWYRQLPEEGLKFMVYLQKENIIDESGMPKERFSAEFPKEGPSILRIQQVVRGDSAAYFCASSLTGTGFHNEQFFGPGTRLTVL.

This sequence joins TRBV9 and TRBJ1-6, with 8 bases fitting TRBD1. With V trimmed by 4 bases and J by 9 bases, 6 bases remained unmatched. The germline CDR1 and CDR2 sequences are SGDLS and YYNGEE. The CDR3 runs 14 residues. The CDR3 sequence: CASSLDRGGSPLHF. The DNA for the CDR3 is TGTGCCAGCAGCCTTGACAGGGGCGGTTCACCCCTCCACTTT.

The chain has TRBV7-6 and TRBJ1-5; a weak D match, TRBD1 (6 bases). V was cut by 5 bases and J by 6 bases, with 17 bases left in between. The CDR3 sequence is 15 residues long. Germline CDR1 is SGHVS and CDR2 is FNYEAQ. The CDR3 DNA follows: TGTGCCAGCAGCACAGGGCCCGGTTCCCCTCAGCCCCAGCATTTT. Protein sequence: CASSTGPGSPQPQHF.

The V and J genes are TRBV20-1 and TRBJ2-3; possible D gene TRBD1, 5 bases. The germline CDR1 and CDR2 sequences are DFQATT and SNEGSKA (reference sequence). This CDR3 has 13 residues. This CDR3 reads CSSRGHRTDTQYF. CDR3 DNA sequence: TGCAGCTCACGAGGACACAGGACAGATACGCAGTATTTT.

This clonotype turned up a few times. The rearrangement links TRBV12-3 or TRBV12-4 to TRBJ2-7; D remains unclear. There are 12 residues in the CDR3. Trimming left V 2 bases short and J 6 bases short, with 8 bases between. The CDR3 sequence is CASSLSTAEQYF. The CDR3 DNA sequence: TGTGCCAGCAGTTTAAGTACAGCCGAGCAGTACTTC.

V is TRBV7-8 and J is TRBJ1-1; TRBD1 agrees at 9 bases. This CDR3 is 15 amino acids long. V shed 6 bases, J shed 9 bases, and the junction held 14 bases outside the gene matches. Germline V gives CDR1 SGHVS, CDR2 FQNEAQ. The CDR3 reads CASRGGGTGGLKAFF. The CDR3 DNA reads TGTGCCAGCAGAGGGGGGGGAACAGGGGGCTTAAAAGCTTTCTTT.

This clonotype turned up a few times. V usage is TRBV5-5 and J usage is TRBJ2-1; possibly TRBD1 for D (6 bases). CDR3 length equals 13 residues. Trimming left V 2 bases short and J 6 bases short, with 9 bases between. The germline V gene encodes CDR1 SGHKS and CDR2 YYEKEE (reference sequence). CDR3 loop: CASSFDRLNEQFF. CDR3 nucleotides: TGTGCCAGCAGCTTTGACAGGCTCAATGAGCAGTTCTTC.

The chain carries TRBV5-4 and TRBJ2-2, with TRBD1 matching 7 bases. Germline V lookup: CDR1 SGHNT, CDR2 YYREEE (reference sequence). Unmatched junction bases numbered 8, after V lost 4 bases and J lost 5 bases. The CDR3 sequence is 15 residues long. The CDR3 sequence is CASSPDRLGTGELFF. The CDR3 DNA follows: TGTGCCAGCAGCCCGGACAGGTTGGGTACCGGGGAGCTGTTTTTT.

This clonotype showed up just a few times. V is TRBV4-1 and J is TRBJ2-5; weak D call: TRBD1 (6 bases). V was clipped by 0 bases and J by 5 bases, with 13 bases between them. Germline loops: CDR1 MGHRA, CDR2 YSYEKL. The CDR3 is 15 amino acids. DNA of the CDR3: TGCGCCAGCAGCCAAGAAGGGGGTCTGGACGAGACCCAGTACTTC. It yields the protein CASSQEGGLDETQYF.

In its sample, this clonotype was seen a few times. The genes are TRBV27 and TRBJ1-5; the D gene is possibly TRBD1 (5 bases). V was clipped by 2 bases and J by 0 bases, with 29 bases between them. Germline CDR1 and CDR2: MNHEY and SMNVEV (reference sequence). The CDR3 sequence is 22 residues long. The CDR3 DNA sequence: TGTGCCAGCAGTTTAAAAACAGGACCCGTCTCTTTCCCACTGTGTAGCAATCAGCCCCAGCATTTT. Its translation: CASSLKTGPVSFPLCSNQPQHF.

In DNA, the CDR3 is TGTGCCAGCAACTTTGCGGGGGGGCCTGATGAGCAGTTCTTC. It encodes CASNFAGGPDEQFF. The chain combines TRBV2 with TRBJ2-1, with 9 bases identical to TRBD2. There are 14 residues in the CDR3. After removal of 7 bases from V and 8 bases from J, the junction contained 9 bases not matched to a gene. CDR1 SNHLY and CDR2 FYNNEI come from the germline V gene.

This clonotype was counted ten times or more. The rearrangement links TRBV7-2 to TRBJ2-1, with TRBD1 identical over 7 bases. The junction had 7 bases not matched to a gene; V was cut back by 8 bases and J by 0 bases. The CDR3 is 15 residues long. CDR1 and CDR2 (germline): SGHTA, FQGNSA. CDR3 sequence: CASGETGSSYNEQFF. The CDR3 nucleotides are TGTGCCAGCGGCGAGACAGGGAGCTCCTACAATGAGCAGTTCTTC.

This sequence joins TRBV29-1 and TRBJ2-5; D assignment may be TRBD1 or TRBD2 (5 bases each). The V gene's germline CDR1 is SQVTM and CDR2 ANQGSEA. The CDR3 runs to 19 residues. Trimming shortened V by 3 bases and J by 2 bases, and 28 bases separated the two germline ends. CDR3 loop: CSVEFVGDDPPVRQETQYF. In DNA, the CDR3 is TGCAGCGTTGAGTTTGTCGGGGACGATCCTCCCGTGAGGCAAGAGACCCAGTACTTC.

This rearrangement joins TRBV19 to TRBJ2-2; D possibly corresponds to TRBD1 (5 bases). The CDR3 extends over 15 amino acids. In germline, CDR1 is LNHDA, CDR2 SQIVND (reference sequence). Trimming removed 9 bases at V and 6 bases at J, with 20 bases between. CDR3 DNA sequence: TGTGCCAGCCAGGAAACCCTGGACAATCCCGGGGAGCTGTTTTTT. It encodes CASQETLDNPGELFF.

The chain uses TRBV3-1 and TRBJ2-5; the D is unclear. V lost 0 bases, J lost 5 bases, and 10 bases lay in between. This CDR3 contains 14 residues. The germline gives CDR1 LGHDT, CDR2 YNNKEL (reference sequence). CDR3 protein: CASSQEVGRETQYF. CDR3 DNA: TGTGCCAGCAGCCAAGAAGTAGGTCGGGAGACCCAGTACTTC.

This clonotype was recorded many times. This rearrangement joins TRBV7-6 to TRBJ1-2; 8 bases agree with TRBD1. CDR1 SGHVS and CDR2 FNYEAQ come from the germline V gene. Unmatched junction bases numbered 11, after V lost 3 bases and J lost 8 bases. The CDR3 totals 15 residues. The DNA of the CDR3 is TGTGCCAGCAGCTTGGGATTGGGACAGGACGTGGGCTACACCTTC. Translating gives CASSLGLGQDVGYTF. The whole variable domain, remainder taken from reference TRBV7-6 and TRBJ1-2, is GAGVSQSPRYKVTKRGQDVALRCDPISGHVSLYWYRQALGQGPEFLTYFNYEAQQDKSGLPNDRFSAERPEGSISTLTIQRTEQRDSAMYRCASSLGLGQDVGYTFGSGTRLTVV.

The chain has TRBV12-3 or TRBV12-4 and TRBJ1-2; 8 nucleotides line up with TRBD1. The ends lost 7 bases at V and 4 bases at J; junction bases unmatched: 17. The CDR3 length is 17 residues. CDR3 in DNA: TGTGCCAGCACCACAGGACAGGGAGCGAACTTTCGCTATGGCTACACCTTC. Translated: CASTTGQGANFRYGYTF.

V usage is TRBV12-3 or TRBV12-4 and J usage is TRBJ2-2; the D gene is possibly TRBD2 (6 bases). This CDR3 region has 15 residues. The V gene lost 5 bases and the J gene lost 7 bases, with 17 bases spanning the gap. CDR3 residues: CASSPPRSRGGELFF. The CDR3 region has the DNA TGTGCCAGCAGTCCTCCCCGTTCGCGGGGCGGGGAGCTGTTTTTT.

This clonotype was detected a few times. The chain carries TRBV6-2 or TRBV6-3 and TRBJ1-2; TRBD1 agrees at 7 bases. The trim removed 4 bases at V and 4 bases at J, leaving 6 bases unmatched. CDR3 length: 14 amino acids. Germline assignment: CDR1 MNHEY and CDR2 SVGEGT. CDR3 region: CASSSGQVGYGYTF. CDR3 bases: TGTGCCAGCAGTTCCGGACAGGTGGGCTATGGCTACACCTTC.

This clonotype was counted between two and nine times. The chain uses TRBV10-3 and TRBJ2-7; D is perhaps TRBD1 or TRBD2 (5 bases each). The V gene's germline CDR1 is ENHRY and CDR2 SYGVKD. The CDR3 spans 19 residues. V shed 0 bases and J shed 2 bases, with 23 bases lying between them. DNA for the CDR3: TGTGCCATCAGTGAGTCGAGAACGGGGAATGGGGGTATTACCTACGAGCAGTACTTC. It translates to CAISESRTGNGGITYEQYF.

The J gene is TRBJ2-1, the V gene TRBV12-3 or TRBV12-4, with D perhaps matching TRBD1 or TRBD2 (5 bases each). Trimming took off 5 bases at V and 9 bases at J, with 20 bases between the two ends. This CDR3 has 15 amino acids. The CDR3, as DNA: TGTGCCAGCAGTATCGTGGGGGAGTGGCGAGGTGAGCAGTTCTTC. Protein sequence: CASSIVGEWRGEQFF.

The rearrangement links TRBV6-6 to TRBJ1-1; tentative D call: TRBD1 (6 bases). The CDR3 spans 16 residues. From germline, CDR1 is MNHNY and CDR2 SVGAGI (reference sequence). Trimming removed 5 bases from V and 0 bases from J, with 16 bases in between. In DNA form, the CDR3 reads TGTGCCAGCAGTCTGTGGACAGCAGACATGAACACTGAAGCTTTCTTT. It codes for CASSLWTADMNTEAFF.

This chain joins TRBV6-2 or TRBV6-3 and TRBJ2-2; no firm D call. CDR1 is MNHEY, CDR2 SVGEGT, per germline. There are 15 residues in the CDR3. V was clipped by 10 bases and J by 3 bases, with 18 bases between them. CDR3 residues: CATLGLRVYTGELFF. DNA of the CDR3: TGTGCCACCCTCGGGCTCCGGGTGTACACCGGGGAGCTGTTTTTT.

The gene calls are TRBV6-5 and TRBJ2-7; 11 bases match TRBD1. Trimming cost V 9 bases and J 6 bases; bases outside gene matches: 4. The CDR3 spans 12 residues. CDR1 is MNHEY, CDR2 SVGAGI, per germline. Here the CDR3 reads CASRTGGAEQYF. The CDR3 DNA is TGTGCCAGTCGGACAGGGGGCGCCGAGCAGTACTTC.

This chain connects TRBV29-1 to TRBJ1-2; D is unclear. V lost 4 bases to trimming and J lost 7 bases, with 10 bases between them. Germline V gene sequence: CDR1 SQVTM, CDR2 ANQGSEA. CDR3 length: 11 residues. For the CDR3, the DNA is TGCAGCGTTGTCTTTACCCTTGGCTACACCTTC. It yields the protein CSVVFTLGYTF.